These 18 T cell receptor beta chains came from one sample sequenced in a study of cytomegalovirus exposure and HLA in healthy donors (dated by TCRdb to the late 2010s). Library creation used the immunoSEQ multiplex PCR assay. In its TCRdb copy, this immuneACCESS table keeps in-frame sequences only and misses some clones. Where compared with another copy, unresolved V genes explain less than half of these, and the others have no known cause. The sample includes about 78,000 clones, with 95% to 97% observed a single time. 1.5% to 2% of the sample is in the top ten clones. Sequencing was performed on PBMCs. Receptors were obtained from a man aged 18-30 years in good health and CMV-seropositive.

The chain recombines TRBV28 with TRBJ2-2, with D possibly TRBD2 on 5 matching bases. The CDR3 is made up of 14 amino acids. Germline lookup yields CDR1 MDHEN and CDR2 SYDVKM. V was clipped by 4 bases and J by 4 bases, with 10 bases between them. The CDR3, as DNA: TGTGCCAGCAGTTCCGGGGTGGTCACCGGGGAGCTGTTTTTT. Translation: CASSSGVVTGELFF. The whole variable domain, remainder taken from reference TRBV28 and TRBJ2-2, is DVKVTQSSRYLVKRTGEKVFLECVQDMDHENMFWYRQDPGLGLRLIYFSYDVKMKEKGDIPEGYSVSREKKERFSLILESASTNQTSMYLCASSSGVVTGELFFGEGSRLTVL.

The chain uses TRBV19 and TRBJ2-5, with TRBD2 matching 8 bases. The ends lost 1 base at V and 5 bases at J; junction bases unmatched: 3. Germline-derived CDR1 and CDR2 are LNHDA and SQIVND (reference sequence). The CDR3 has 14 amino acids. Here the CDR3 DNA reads TGTGCCAGTAGTATAGGAGCGGGAGATGAGACCCAGTACTTC. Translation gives CASSIGAGDETQYF.

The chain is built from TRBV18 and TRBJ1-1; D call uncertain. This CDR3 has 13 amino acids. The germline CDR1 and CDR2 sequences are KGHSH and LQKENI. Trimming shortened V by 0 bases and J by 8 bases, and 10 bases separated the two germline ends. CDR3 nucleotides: TGTGCCAGCTCACCACCGTCGACGGGAGAAGCTTTCTTT. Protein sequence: CASSPPSTGEAFF. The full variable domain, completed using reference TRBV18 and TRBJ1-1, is NAGVMQNPRHLVRRRGQEARLRCSPMKGHSHVYWYRQLPEEGLKFMVYLQKENIIDESGMPKERFSAEFPKEGPSILRIQQVVRGDSAAYFCASSPPSTGEAFFGQGTRLTVV.

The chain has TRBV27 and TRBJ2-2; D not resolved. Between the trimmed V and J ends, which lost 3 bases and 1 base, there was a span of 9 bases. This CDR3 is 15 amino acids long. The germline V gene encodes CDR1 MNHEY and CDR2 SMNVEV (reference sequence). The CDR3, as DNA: TGTGCCAGCAGTTTTTATCAGGTGAACACCGGGGAGCTGTTTTTT. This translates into CASSFYQVNTGELFF.

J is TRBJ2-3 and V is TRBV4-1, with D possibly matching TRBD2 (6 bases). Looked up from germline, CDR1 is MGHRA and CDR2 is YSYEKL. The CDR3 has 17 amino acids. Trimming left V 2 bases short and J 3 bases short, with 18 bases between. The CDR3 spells CASSQSVGGVGTDTQYF. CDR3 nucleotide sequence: TGCGCCAGCAGCCAATCGGTGGGAGGTGTTGGAACAGATACGCAGTATTTT.

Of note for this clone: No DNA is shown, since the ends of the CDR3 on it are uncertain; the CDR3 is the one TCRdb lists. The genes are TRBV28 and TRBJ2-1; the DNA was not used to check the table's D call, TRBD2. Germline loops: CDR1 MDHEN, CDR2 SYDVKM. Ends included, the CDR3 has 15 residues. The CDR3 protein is CASSSSTSGRNEQFF.

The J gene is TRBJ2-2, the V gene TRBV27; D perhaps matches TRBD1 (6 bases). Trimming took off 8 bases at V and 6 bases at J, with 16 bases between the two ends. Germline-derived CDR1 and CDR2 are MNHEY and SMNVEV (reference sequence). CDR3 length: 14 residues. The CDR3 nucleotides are TGTGCCAGCTCGGGGAACAGGGCCCCCGGGGAGCTGTTTTTT. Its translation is CASSGNRAPGELFF.

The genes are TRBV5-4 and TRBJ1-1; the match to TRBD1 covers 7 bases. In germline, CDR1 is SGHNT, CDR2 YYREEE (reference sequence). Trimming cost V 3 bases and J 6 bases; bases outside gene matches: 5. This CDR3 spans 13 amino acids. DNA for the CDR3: TGTGCCAGCAGCTCAACAGGGGACTCTGAAGCTTTCTTT. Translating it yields CASSSTGDSEAFF.

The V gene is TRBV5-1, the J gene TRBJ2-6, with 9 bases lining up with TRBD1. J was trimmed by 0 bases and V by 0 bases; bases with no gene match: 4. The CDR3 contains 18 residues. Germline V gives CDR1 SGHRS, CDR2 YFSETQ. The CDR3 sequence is CASSLERQGDSGANVLTF. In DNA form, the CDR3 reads TGCGCCAGCAGCTTGGAGAGACAGGGGGACTCTGGGGCCAACGTCCTGACTTTC. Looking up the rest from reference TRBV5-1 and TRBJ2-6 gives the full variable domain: KAGVTQTPRYLIKTRGQQVTLSCSPISGHRSVSWYQQTPGQGLQFLFEYFSETQRNKGNFPGRFSGRQFSNSRSEMNVSTLELGDSALYLCASSLERQGDSGANVLTFGAGSRLTVL.

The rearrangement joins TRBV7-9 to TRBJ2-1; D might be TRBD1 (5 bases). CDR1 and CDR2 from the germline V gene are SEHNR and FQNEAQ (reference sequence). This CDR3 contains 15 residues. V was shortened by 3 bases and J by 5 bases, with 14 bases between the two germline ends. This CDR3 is CASSFSQGPNNEQFF. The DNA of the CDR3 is TGTGCCAGCAGCTTCAGCCAGGGTCCCAACAATGAGCAGTTCTTC.

CDR3 DNA: TGTGCCAGCAGTTACGCGTCTAGCGGACCCTACAATGAGCAGTTCTTC. Translated: CASSYASSGPYNEQFF. V and J are TRBV6-5 and TRBJ2-1, with 7 bases lining up with TRBD2. Germline CDR1 and CDR2: MNHEY and SVGAGI. V lost 2 bases and J lost 2; bases outside the gene matches: 6. CDR3 size: 16 residues.

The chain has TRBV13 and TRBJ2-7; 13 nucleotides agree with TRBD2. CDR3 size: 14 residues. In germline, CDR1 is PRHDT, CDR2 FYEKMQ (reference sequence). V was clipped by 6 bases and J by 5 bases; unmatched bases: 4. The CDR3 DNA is TGTGCCAGCAGGATGGGACTAGCGGGAAACGAGCAGTACTTC. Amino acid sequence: CASRMGLAGNEQYF.

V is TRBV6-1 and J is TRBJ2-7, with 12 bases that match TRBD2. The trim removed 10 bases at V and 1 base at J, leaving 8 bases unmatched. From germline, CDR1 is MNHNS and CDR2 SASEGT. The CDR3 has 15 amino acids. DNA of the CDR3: TGTGCCACGACTAGCGGGAGACCTCGATCCTACGAGCAGTACTTC. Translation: CATTSGRPRSYEQYF.

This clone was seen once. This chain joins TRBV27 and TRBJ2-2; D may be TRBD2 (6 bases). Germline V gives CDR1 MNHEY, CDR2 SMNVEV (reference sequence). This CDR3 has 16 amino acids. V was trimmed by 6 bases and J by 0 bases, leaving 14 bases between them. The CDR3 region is CASSPGAVPNTGELFF. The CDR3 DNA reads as TGTGCCAGCAGCCCGGGAGCGGTCCCGAACACCGGGGAGCTGTTTTTT.

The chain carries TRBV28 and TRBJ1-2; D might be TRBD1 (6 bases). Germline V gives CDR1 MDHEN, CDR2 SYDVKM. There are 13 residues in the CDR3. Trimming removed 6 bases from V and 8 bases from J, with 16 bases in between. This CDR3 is CASRLQGLGGYTF. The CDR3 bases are TGTGCCAGCAGACTACAGGGATTAGGGGGCTACACCTTC.

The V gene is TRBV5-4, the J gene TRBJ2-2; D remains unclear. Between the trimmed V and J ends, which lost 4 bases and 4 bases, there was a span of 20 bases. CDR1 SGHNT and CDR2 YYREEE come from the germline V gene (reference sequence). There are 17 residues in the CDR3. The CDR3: CASSTTSGRITTGELFF. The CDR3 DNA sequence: TGTGCCAGCAGCACTACCTCCGGTCGGATCACCACCGGGGAGCTGTTTTTT.

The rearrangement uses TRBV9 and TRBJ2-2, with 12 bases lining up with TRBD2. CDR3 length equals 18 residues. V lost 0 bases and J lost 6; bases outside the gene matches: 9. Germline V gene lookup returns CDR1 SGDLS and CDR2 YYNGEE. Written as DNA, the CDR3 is TGTGCCAGCAGCGTAGGACTAGCGGGAGCGGGGGTCGCCGGGGAGCTGTTTTTT. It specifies CASSVGLAGAGVAGELFF.

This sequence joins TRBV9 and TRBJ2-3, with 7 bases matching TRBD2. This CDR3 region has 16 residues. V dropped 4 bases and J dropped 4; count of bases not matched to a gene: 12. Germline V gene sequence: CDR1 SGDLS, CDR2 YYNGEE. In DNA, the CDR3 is TGTGCCAGCAGCCGACTACCCGGCGGGAGCGCAGATACGCAGTATTTT. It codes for CASSRLPGGSADTQYF. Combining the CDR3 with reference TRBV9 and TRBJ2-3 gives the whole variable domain DSGVTQTPKHLITATGQRVTLRCSPRSGDLSVYWYQQSLDQGLQFLIQYYNGEERAKGNILERFSAQQFPDLHSELNLSSLELGDSALYFCASSRLPGGSADTQYFGPGTRLTVL.